This TCR beta chain originates from a study of cytomegalovirus exposure and HLA in healthy donors. On this clone itself: Its antigen remains unidentified.

Primers for the PCR totalled 60 Vbeta and 13 Jbeta. TCRdb's copy holds only in-frame clones and misses some; the assay was immunoSEQ multiplex PCR. The profile shows some 110,000 clones, about 83% of them singletons. Germline-derived CDR1 and CDR2 are SGHDN and FVKESK. The CDR3 consists of 15 residues. The ends were cut back, 5 bases at V and 9 bases at J, with 23 bases in the middle. Study-wide points: Many donors carried some public TCRs, although rarity characterized most TCR sequences.

This receptor was obtained from a man between 18 and 35 years old in good health and CMV-seronegative. Sequencing was performed on PBMCs. V usage is TRBV14 and J usage is TRBJ2-7, with D possibly being TRBD1 (5 bases). The CDR3 reads CASSSSGMTAERQYF. In DNA, the CDR3 is TGTGCCAGCAGCTCTTCAGGGATGACGGCGGAGAGGCAGTACTTC. Filled out from reference TRBV14 and TRBJ2-7, the complete variable domain reads EAGVTQFPSHSVIEKGQTVTLRCDPISGHDNLYWYRRVMGKEIKFLLHFVKESKQDESGMPNNRFLAERTGGTYSTLKVQPAELEDSGVYFCASSSSGMTAERQYFGPGTRLTVT.